These 8 T cell receptor beta chains originate from one sample sequenced in a study of OX40 agonist ivuxolimab in advanced cancers. This table comes from immunoSEQ multiplex PCR, and its TCRdb copy is limited to in-frame clones, with some not included. The table lists some 86,000 clones, 80% to 95% of them singletons. The sequenced sample was CD4+ or CD8+ T cells sorted from blood, obtained in a trial of the OX40 agonist ivuxolimab. Source of these receptors: an adult with an advanced solid tumor such as melanoma, head and neck, liver or kidney cancer.

The chain uses TRBV7-3 and TRBJ2-3; 8 nucleotides agree with TRBD2. With 5 bases clipped from V and 6 bases from J, the junction kept 7 bases outside the gene matches. Germline V gives CDR1 SGHTA, CDR2 FQGTGA. The CDR3 covers 14 residues. The CDR3 here is CASSAGTSRDTQYF. DNA for the CDR3: TGTGCCAGCAGCGCCGGGACTAGTCGGGATACGCAGTATTTT. Looking up the rest from reference TRBV7-3 and TRBJ2-3 gives the full variable domain: GAGVSQTPSNKVTEKGKYVELRCDPISGHTALYWYRQSLGQGPEFLIYFQGTGAADDSGLPNDRFFAVRPEGSVSTLKIQRTERGDSAVYLCASSAGTSRDTQYFGPGTRLTVL.

DNA for the CDR3: TGTGCCGGCGCAGAGGGAGGTTCCTACGAGCAGTACTTC. Residues: CAGAEGGSYEQYF. V and J are TRBV28 and TRBJ2-7; tentatively, D is TRBD2 (6 bases). V lost 11 bases and J lost 1, with 15 bases in between. Germline V gene sequence: CDR1 MDHEN, CDR2 SYDVKM. This CDR3 comprises 13 residues.

This clone appeared a single time. The chain recombines TRBV7-6 with TRBJ2-1; 7 nucleotides align to TRBD2. The CDR3 covers 14 residues. Germline trimming cut 7 bases from V and 6 bases from J; bases unmatched to any gene: 9. The germline CDR1 and CDR2 sequences are SGHVS and FNYEAQ. CDR3 coding DNA: TGTGCCAGCACCTGGGGGGAGGGGACCAATGAGCAGTTCTTC. Translating gives CASTWGEGTNEQFF.

This clone appeared a single time. The chain employs TRBV7-2 and TRBJ1-2; possibly TRBD1 for D (6 bases). V was clipped by 6 bases and J by 4 bases, with 15 bases between them. Germline CDR1 SGHTA, CDR2 FQGNSA. The CDR3 has 14 amino acids. CDR3 sequence: CASSLTTGSYGYTF. CDR3 DNA sequence: TGTGCCAGCAGTCTCACAACAGGGTCCTATGGCTACACCTTC.

This clone was detected once. The chain couples TRBV9 to TRBJ2-1; D not certain. CDR3 size: 16 residues. Germline CDR1 and CDR2: SGDLS and YYNGEE. With 3 bases removed from V and 0 bases from J, the gap between germline ends came to 13 bases. The CDR3 sequence is CASSASLRRSYNEQFF. The CDR3 nucleotides read TGTGCCAGCAGCGCTTCCTTGCGCCGCTCCTACAATGAGCAGTTCTTC. Drawing the rest from reference TRBV9 and TRBJ2-1, the complete variable domain is DSGVTQTPKHLITATGQRVTLRCSPRSGDLSVYWYQQSLDQGLQFLIQYYNGEERAKGNILERFSAQQFPDLHSELNLSSLELGDSALYFCASSASLRRSYNEQFFGPGTRLTVL.

This clone was seen a single time. CDR3 region: CASSYSAGAGELFF. The CDR3 DNA reads TGTGCCAGCAGTTACTCGGCGGGAGCCGGGGAGCTGTTTTTT. The chain links TRBV6-5 to TRBJ2-2; the match to TRBD2 covers 7 bases. The V segment lost 0 bases and the J segment 6 bases; nucleotides outside the gene matches: 1. The CDR3 runs to 14 residues. Germline CDR1 MNHEY, CDR2 SVGAGI.

This clone was found once. The J gene is TRBJ2-3, the V gene TRBV9, with D unclear. Germline V gene data show CDR1 as SGDLS and CDR2 as YYNGEE. This CDR3 contains 15 residues. Trimming shortened V by 0 bases and J by 4 bases, and 12 bases separated the two germline ends. The CDR3, as DNA: TGTGCCAGCAGCGTAGACAAAACCCTGCCAGATACGCAGTATTTT. Residues: CASSVDKTLPDTQYF.

The V call is TRBV5-1, the J call TRBJ2-5; 9 bases align to TRBD1. Germline values: CDR1 SGHRS, CDR2 YFSETQ. The CDR3 covers 14 residues. V dropped 4 bases and J dropped 4; count of bases not matched to a gene: 5. CDR3 sequence: CASSRDRAGETQYF. CDR3 nucleotides: TGCGCCAGCAGCCGGGACAGGGCGGGAGAGACCCAGTACTTC.